This T cell receptor beta chain is drawn from a study of T-cell reconstitution after alpha-beta-depleted transplantation in children. The study, taken as a whole, reports: Alpha-beta T cells about two months after transplant reportedly derived from several hundred expanded graft clones.

Preparation of the TCRbeta library involved a method that used unique molecular identifiers. TCRdb passed the PCR reads through MiXCR, listing each CDR3 protein once. The repertoire holds 80,000 to 100,000 distinct CDR3 sequences, with 20% to 30% as singletons. Only a few counts were recorded for this clonotype. No antigen is known for it. V lost 7 bases and J 9 bases, leaving 19 bases between the germline ends. CDR1 and CDR2 from the germline V gene are SGHTA and FQGNSA. The CDR3 length is 14 residues. The source is a boy between 2 and 15 years old with acute lymphoblastic leukemia, due to receive a stem cell transplant. The chain uses TRBV7-2 and TRBJ2-1; either TRBD1 or TRBD2 may fit D (5 bases each). The sample was PBMCs, taken before TCRalphabeta/CD19-depleted stem cell transplant. The CDR3 reads CASTNRGSKLEQFF. In DNA form, the CDR3 reads TGTGCCAGCACTAATCGGGGCTCCAAGCTTGAGCAGTTCTTC. Combining the CDR3 with reference TRBV7-2 and TRBJ2-1 gives the whole variable domain GAGVSQSPSNKVTEKGKDVELRCDPISGHTALYWYRQSLGQGLEFLIYFQGNSAPDKSGLPSDRFSAERTGGSVSTLTIQRTQQEDSAVYLCASTNRGSKLEQFFGPGTRLTVL.